These T cell receptor beta chains were read from a single sample in a study of T cells in Graves' hyperthyroidism and ophthalmopathy. Via MiXCR, TCRdb re-called the multiplex PCR reads, giving one row per CDR3 protein. The sample lists some 490,000 distinct CDR3 sequences; around 16% were seen once. The sequencing sample was made of blood. The source of these receptors is a woman under 40 with Graves' ophthalmopathy. Both conserved end residues are part of each CDR3. The D gene is left open where the match is weak. Expanded clones get a size class; other rows say once, few or many, or leave the size out.

v_call: TRBV6-5
j_call: TRBJ1-2
d_call: NA
clone_size: few
cdr3_nt: TGTGCCAGCAGTTACATTGGCAGGGGCGAGTGGTATGGCTACACCTTC
cdr3_aa: CASSYIGRGEWYGYTF

v_call: TRBV10-3
j_call: TRBJ1-6
d_call: NA
clone_size: few
cdr3_nt: TGTGCCATCAGACCATCCGGGACCAGTAATTCACCCCTCCACTTT
cdr3_aa: CAIRPSGTSNSPLHF

v_call: TRBV20-1
j_call: TRBJ2-3
d_call: NA
clone_size: many
cdr3_nt: TGCAGTGGGACCCCAGCGTTAGTAGGTACAGATACGCAGTATTTT
cdr3_aa: CSGTPALVGTDTQYF

v_call: TRBV7-2
j_call: TRBJ2-1
d_call: TRBD2
clone_size: many
cdr3_nt: TGTGCCAGCGGAGGACTAGCGGGAGCGAAATACAATGAGCAGTTCTTC
cdr3_aa: CASGGLAGAKYNEQFF

v_call: TRBV12-3/TRBV12-4
j_call: TRBJ2-7
d_call: NA
clone_size: NA
cdr3_nt: TGTGCCAGCAGTTTCCCCCAAGAGGATCTCCTAGGCGAGCAGTACTTC
cdr3_aa: CASSFPQEDLLGEQYF

v_call: TRBV4-2
j_call: TRBJ2-7
d_call: NA
clone_size: few
cdr3_nt: TGTGCCAGCAGCCAAAATCGCAGGACTGACTTACCCTACGAGCAGTACTTC
cdr3_aa: CASSQNRRTDLPYEQYF

v_call: TRBV28
j_call: TRBJ2-5
d_call: TRBD1
clone_size: many
cdr3_nt: TGTGCCAGCAGTTTTGTGGACAGGGCCGAGACCCAGTACTTC
cdr3_aa: CASSFVDRAETQYF

v_call: TRBV5-1
j_call: TRBJ2-5
d_call: TRBD1
clone_size: NA
cdr3_nt: TGCGCCAGCAGCCCGTGGGACAGGGGTGTCCAAGAGACCCAGTACTTC
cdr3_aa: CASSPWDRGVQETQYF

v_call: TRBV5-1
j_call: TRBJ2-3
d_call: TRBD2
clone_size: NA
cdr3_nt: TGCGCCGGCAAAAGGGACTATTCCACAGATACGCAGTATTTT
cdr3_aa: CAGKRDYSTDTQYF

v_call: TRBV5-6
j_call: TRBJ2-7
d_call: TRBD1
clone_size: many
cdr3_nt: TGTGCCAGCAGTTCCAGGGGGCGATACGAGCAGTACTTC
cdr3_aa: CASSSRGRYEQYF

v_call: TRBV19
j_call: TRBJ2-7
d_call: NA
clone_size: NA
cdr3_nt: TGTGCCAGTAGTATCAGCGGATACTCCTACGAGCAGTACTTC
cdr3_aa: CASSISGYSYEQYF

v_call: TRBV9
j_call: TRBJ2-2
d_call: NA
clone_size: NA
cdr3_nt: TGTGCCAGCAGTTTCGGGACTGTTGGCACCGGGGAGCTGTTTTTT
cdr3_aa: CASSFGTVGTGELFF

v_call: TRBV7-3
j_call: TRBJ1-2
d_call: NA
clone_size: once
cdr3_nt: TGTGCCAGCAGCACCTCAGGGGAGGGCTACACCTTC
cdr3_aa: CASSTSGEGYTF

v_call: TRBV3-1
j_call: TRBJ2-1
d_call: TRBD1
clone_size: NA
cdr3_nt: TGTGCCAGCAGCCAATCGGACAGGGAATTCAATGAGCAGTTCTTC
cdr3_aa: CASSQSDREFNEQFF

v_call: TRBV2
j_call: TRBJ1-1
d_call: NA
clone_size: NA
cdr3_nt: TGTGCCAGCAATGTAGGACAGCAGAACACTGAAGCTTTCTTT
cdr3_aa: CASNVGQQNTEAFF

v_call: TRBV12-3/TRBV12-4
j_call: TRBJ2-3
d_call: NA
clone_size: many
cdr3_nt: TGTGCCAGCAGCACAGGACCGGTAGATACGCAGTATTTT
cdr3_aa: CASSTGPVDTQYF

v_call: TRBV18
j_call: TRBJ1-6
d_call: NA
clone_size: few
cdr3_nt: TGTGCCAGCTCACCACTGGGAGGTTCCTATAATTCACCCCTCCACTTT
cdr3_aa: CASSPLGGSYNSPLHF

v_call: TRBV18
j_call: TRBJ1-4
d_call: TRBD1
clone_size: many
cdr3_nt: TGTGCCAGCTCCCTGTATGGACAGGGTGATGAAAAACTGTTTTTT
cdr3_aa: CASSLYGQGDEKLFF

v_call: TRBV28
j_call: TRBJ2-2
d_call: TRBD1
clone_size: few
cdr3_nt: TGTGCCAGCAGTTCCCCGGGACAGGGGGCCAATGAGCCTAGCCGGGAGCTGTTTTTT
cdr3_aa: CASSSPGQGANEPSRELFF

v_call: TRBV19
j_call: TRBJ2-2
d_call: TRBD1
clone_size: few
cdr3_nt: TGTGCCAGTAGAGGACCGGGACAGGGTTACACCGGGGAGCTGTTTTTT
cdr3_aa: CASRGPGQGYTGELFF

v_call: TRBV7-3
j_call: TRBJ2-1
d_call: TRBD2
clone_size: NA
cdr3_nt: TGTGCCAGCAGCTTACCGGGACTAGCGGCAAGAGAGGGCAATGAGCAGTTCTTC
cdr3_aa: CASSLPGLAAREGNEQFF

v_call: TRBV30
j_call: TRBJ2-6
d_call: NA
clone_size: NA
cdr3_nt: TGTGCCTGGAGTATGCCCTCTGGGGCCAACGTCCTGACTTTC
cdr3_aa: CAWSMPSGANVLTF

v_call: TRBV19
j_call: TRBJ2-7
d_call: NA
clone_size: few
cdr3_nt: TGTGCCAGTAGTAGGGATGCCAGCCCCTACGAGCAGTACTTC
cdr3_aa: CASSRDASPYEQYF

v_call: TRBV7-9
j_call: TRBJ2-1
d_call: TRBD1
clone_size: NA
cdr3_nt: TGTGCCAGCAGCCGAGACAGGGCTGGATCAAATGAGCAGTTCTTC
cdr3_aa: CASSRDRAGSNEQFF

v_call: TRBV30
j_call: TRBJ1-4
d_call: NA
clone_size: many
cdr3_nt: TGTGCCTGGAATCTGGGGCAGCCTAATGAAAAACTGTTTTTT
cdr3_aa: CAWNLGQPNEKLFF